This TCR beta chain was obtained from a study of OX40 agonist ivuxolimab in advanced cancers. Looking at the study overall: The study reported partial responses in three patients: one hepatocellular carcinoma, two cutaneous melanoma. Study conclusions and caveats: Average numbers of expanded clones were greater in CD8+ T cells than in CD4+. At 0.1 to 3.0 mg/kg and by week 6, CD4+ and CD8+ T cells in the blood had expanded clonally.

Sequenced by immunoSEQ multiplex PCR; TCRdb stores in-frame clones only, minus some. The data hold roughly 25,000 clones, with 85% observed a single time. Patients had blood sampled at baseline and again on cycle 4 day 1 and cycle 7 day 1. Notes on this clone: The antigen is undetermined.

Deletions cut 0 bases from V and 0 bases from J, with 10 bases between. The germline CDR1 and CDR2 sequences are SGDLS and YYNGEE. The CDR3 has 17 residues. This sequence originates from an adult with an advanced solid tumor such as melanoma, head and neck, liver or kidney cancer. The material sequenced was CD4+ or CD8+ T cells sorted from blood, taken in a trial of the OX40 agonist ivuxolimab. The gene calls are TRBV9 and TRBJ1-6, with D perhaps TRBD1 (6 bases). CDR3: CASSVAGASSYNSPLHF. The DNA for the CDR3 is TGTGCCAGCAGCGTAGCGGGGGCCAGCTCCTATAATTCACCCCTCCACTTT.